This is a list of T cell receptor beta chains from one sample in a study of cytotoxic CD8 clonotypes in ibrutinib-treated CLL. TCRdb's table, derived via immunoSEQ multiplex PCR, lists solely in-frame clones and lacks some. Among some 130,000 clones listed, approximately 80% were seen once. Here the sequenced sample was PBMCs, taken after 24 months of ibrutinib treatment. All receptors come from a human donor with chronic lymphocytic leukemia. CDR3s include the opening cysteine and the closing phenylalanine or tryptophan. Fields, in order: J gene, V gene, D gene, clone size, CDR3 DNA, CDR3 protein. D genes are given only for firm matches. Only part of the rows carry a size: once, few, many, or a class if the clone is expanded.

>TRBJ2-3|TRBV11-3|NA|NA
TGTGCCAGCAGCTCCGGGACGGTCACAGATACGCAGTATTTT
CASSSGTVTDTQYF
>TRBJ2-7|TRBV9|NA|NA
TGTGCCAGCAGCGTAGTAGGCGGGACTTTCTCCTACGAGCAGTACTTC
CASSVVGGTFSYEQYF
>TRBJ2-3|TRBV20-1|NA|NA
TGCAGTGCTAGCGGGGCAGATACGCAGTATTTT
CSASGADTQYF
>TRBJ1-5|TRBV28|TRBD1|NA
TGTGCCAGCAGGGGTGAACAGGGGTACTATCAGCCCCAGCATTTT
CASRGEQGYYQPQHF
>TRBJ2-1|TRBV4-1|NA|NA
TGCGCCAGCAGCCAAGAGGTGATGGCGGGGTATGAGCAGTTCTTC
CASSQEVMAGYEQFF
>TRBJ2-2|TRBV29-1|TRBD1|NA
TGCAGCGGTGGGACAGGGGCGGGGAACACCGGGGAGCTGTTTTTT
CSGGTGAGNTGELFF
>TRBJ2-3|TRBV9|TRBD2|NA
TGTGCCAGCAGCGTAGTTGGACTAGCGAGCACAGATACGCAGTATTTT
CASSVVGLASTDTQYF
>TRBJ1-4|TRBV6-1|NA|NA
TGTGCCAGCCTCGGAGGGGCCGCAACTAATGAAAAACTGTTTTTT
CASLGGAATNEKLFF
>TRBJ1-4|TRBV7-9|NA|few
TGTGCCAGCAGCTTATCCCGGTCCGATGAAAAACTGTTTTTT
CASSLSRSDEKLFF
>TRBJ2-5|TRBV11-2|NA|few
TGTGCCAGCAGCTTAGTAGGGGTACAGGGAGGGACCCAGTACTTC
CASSLVGVQGGTQYF
>TRBJ2-7|TRBV19|NA|NA
TGTGCCACCAAAGGGGCAGCTACGAGGCAGTACTTC
CATKGAATRQYF
>TRBJ1-4|TRBV28|NA|NA
TGTGCCGCCAGCGGGCCCTCCGATAATGAAAAACTGTTTTTT
CAASGPSDNEKLFF
>TRBJ2-5|TRBV5-4|NA|few
TGTGCCAGCAGCTTGTGGGGGGCGCGGGAGACCCAGTACTTC
CASSLWGARETQYF
>TRBJ1-2|TRBV5-4|NA|few
TGTGCCAGCAGCTTAGGGGAGAATCAAGATGGCTACACCTTC
CASSLGENQDGYTF
>TRBJ2-3|TRBV7-2|NA|few
TGTGCCAGCAGTTCCTGGTCCGGGGTCGCTATCACAGATACGCAGTATTTT
CASSSWSGVAITDTQYF
>TRBJ2-7|TRBV4-3|TRBD2|NA
TGCGCCAGCAGCCAAGAAAGCGGGAGGGGGTACGAGCAGTACTTC
CASSQESGRGYEQYF
>TRBJ1-5|TRBV19|NA|NA
TGTGCCAGTAGTATTGAGAGAGCGGGGGGCAATCAGCCCCAGCATTTT
CASSIERAGGNQPQHF
>TRBJ2-7|TRBV15|NA|NA
TGTGCCACCAGCAGATTGTACGTGGACGAGCAGTACTTC
CATSRLYVDEQYF
>TRBJ2-3|TRBV4-2|TRBD2|NA
TGTGCCAGCAGCCAAGATCCCCCCGGGGGGGGACGGGATACGCAGTATTTT
CASSQDPPGGGRDTQYF
>TRBJ2-3|TRBV10-2|NA|NA
TGCGCCAGCATCGCAGGGAGCGACACAGATACGCAGTATTTT
CASIAGSDTDTQYF
>TRBJ1-3|TRBV4-2|TRBD1|few
TGTGCCAGCAGCCGGGACTCCGGGACAGGGTCAGAGGGAAACACCATATATTTT
CASSRDSGTGSEGNTIYF
>TRBJ2-7|TRBV7-9|TRBD1|NA
TGTGCCAGCAGCACCCACCGGGACAGGGGGCAGTACTTC
CASSTHRDRGQYF
>TRBJ1-1|TRBV28|TRBD1|NA
TGTGCCAGCGCCCCTCGCGGGACAGGGGCAGGGGCTTTCTTT
CASAPRGTGAGAFF
>TRBJ2-1|TRBV11-2|NA|NA
TGTGCCAGCAGCCGGACCCTAGGACTAAGCGGCAATGAGCAGTTCTTC
CASSRTLGLSGNEQFF
>TRBJ2-7|TRBV11-1|NA|NA
TGTGCCAGCAGCCAAGATTGGAGCCGCCCCACGGGCGAGCAGTACTTC
CASSQDWSRPTGEQYF
>TRBJ2-3|TRBV9|NA|NA
TGTGCCAGCAGGCCCCCCAGCACAGATACGCAGTATTTT
CASRPPSTDTQYF
>TRBJ1-1|TRBV7-2|NA|NA
TGTGCCAGCAGCTTAGCCAGGAGGGCTGAAGCTTTCTTT
CASSLARRAEAFF
>TRBJ1-6|TRBV11-2|NA|few
TGTGCCAGCAGCTTAATTTTAGGGGATAATTCACCCCTCCACTTT
CASSLILGDNSPLHF
>TRBJ2-3|TRBV10-3|NA|NA
TGTGCCATCAGCATAGATGCAGATACGCAGTATTTT
CAISIDADTQYF
>TRBJ2-3|TRBV14|TRBD2|NA
TGTGCCAGCAGCCGCTGGGGACTAGCGGGGGCAGATACGCAGTATTTT
CASSRWGLAGADTQYF
>TRBJ1-1|TRBV6-5|NA|once
TGTGCCAGCAGTTATTTCGGGGGCACTGAAGCTTTCTTT
CASSYFGGTEAFF
>TRBJ2-3|TRBV6-5|NA|NA
TGTGCCAGCAGTTACTCGTTCGGGGTCGGCACAGATACGCAGTATTTT
CASSYSFGVGTDTQYF
>TRBJ2-2|TRBV9|TRBD2|NA
TGTGCCAGCAGCAAAGGTGGGACTAGCGGGGCCGGGGAGCTGTTTTTT
CASSKGGTSGAGELFF
>TRBJ2-1|TRBV7-6|TRBD2|NA
TGTGCCAGCAGCCCCGGACTAGGTGGGAATGAGCAGTTCTTC
CASSPGLGGNEQFF
>TRBJ2-3|TRBV4-3|TRBD2|NA
TGCGCCAGCAGCCCAACTAGCGGGGGGCGGGATACGCAGTATTTT
CASSPTSGGRDTQYF
>TRBJ2-1|TRBV13|TRBD2|NA
TGTGCCAGCAGCTTACCCCGACTAGCGGGACGACCCAATGAGCAGTTCTTC
CASSLPRLAGRPNEQFF
>TRBJ1-3|TRBV5-5|NA|NA
TGTGCCAGCAGCGGGGGTGGTGGGGACTCTGGAAACACCATATATTTT
CASSGGGGDSGNTIYF
>TRBJ1-2|TRBV9|NA|NA
TGTGCCAGCAGCGTAGTGCAGGGAGGCTACACCTTC
CASSVVQGGYTF
>TRBJ2-5|TRBV7-8|TRBD1|NA
TGTGCCAGCAGCTTAGCTTTGGGACAGATGACCCAGTACTTC
CASSLALGQMTQYF
>TRBJ1-1|TRBV30|NA|NA
TGTGCCTGGACCGCCGGGACGGTTCCCTGGGAAGCTTTCTTT
CAWTAGTVPWEAFF
>TRBJ2-2|TRBV18|NA|NA
TGTGCCAGCTCACCATGGGACGGGAAAAACACCGGGGAGCTGTTTTTT
CASSPWDGKNTGELFF
>TRBJ2-7|TRBV7-2|TRBD1|once
TGTGCCAGCAGCTTAGGGGGACAGGCACTCTACGAGCAGTACTTC
CASSLGGQALYEQYF
>TRBJ1-6|TRBV18|TRBD1|few
TGTGCCAGCTCAACGGACAGGGGGAATTCACCCCTCCACTTT
CASSTDRGNSPLHF
>TRBJ2-5|TRBV7-9|TRBD2|few
TGTGCCAGCAGCCCGGGCGGGAGGGAGACCCAGTACTTC
CASSPGGRETQYF
>TRBJ2-3|TRBV27|NA|NA
TGTGCCAGCAGTTTCTCAGATACGCAGTATTTT
CASSFSDTQYF
>TRBJ2-1|TRBV5-4|TRBD2|once
TGTGCCAGCAGCTTGGCCCTAGGGACTAGCGGGAGTAATGAGCAGTTCTTC
CASSLALGTSGSNEQFF
>TRBJ2-3|TRBV11-2|NA|NA
TGTGCCAGCAGCTTAGCGGGAGAAGCAGATACGCAGTATTTT
CASSLAGEADTQYF
>TRBJ2-7|TRBV6-5|TRBD1|NA
TGTGCCAGCAGTCCCGCGCGGGACAGGGTTGAGGTGCAGTACTTC
CASSPARDRVEVQYF
>TRBJ1-4|TRBV10-3|TRBD1|NA
TGTGCCACCCGAGACAGGGAGGGAGGTGAAAAACTGTTTTTT
CATRDREGGEKLFF
>TRBJ2-3|TRBV18|TRBD2|NA
TGTGCCACCTCACCGGGGTGGACATTAGCGGGGGCACCAGATACGCAGTATTTT
CATSPGWTLAGAPDTQYF
>TRBJ2-1|TRBV2|TRBD2|NA
TGTGCCAGCGGGGGGGTGGCTAGCGGGATGTCGGGTGAGCAGTTCTTC
CASGGVASGMSGEQFF
>TRBJ2-1|TRBV5-1|NA|NA
TGCGCCAGCAGCTTGGCCTCCTTTGGGGGGAGAAACTACAATGAGCAGTTCTTC
CASSLASFGGRNYNEQFF
>TRBJ2-3|TRBV6-6|TRBD1|NA
TGTGCCAGCAGTCCCGGGACAGGATCTAGCACAGATACGCAGTATTTT
CASSPGTGSSTDTQYF
>TRBJ2-3|TRBV5-4|TRBD2|once
TGTGCCAGCAGCTTGGGGACTAGCCGGGGGTCCGATACGCAGTATTTT
CASSLGTSRGSDTQYF
>TRBJ2-1|TRBV28|NA|few
TGTGCCAGCAGTTCGACCCTGGGGGGTGGGTTCTTC
CASSSTLGGGFF